Listed below are T cell receptor beta chains from one sample, sequenced in a study of T cells in Graves' hyperthyroidism and ophthalmopathy. TCRdb independently ran MiXCR on the multiplex PCR reads; one entry per CDR3 protein. The table lists some 600,000 distinct CDR3 sequences, 46% of them singletons. Sequencing was done on a sample of peripheral blood or thyroid tissue (not recorded which). Source of these receptors: a woman under 30 with Graves' hyperthyroidism. Both conserved end residues are part of each CDR3. D genes are given only for firm matches. A row's size may be missing; if present it is once, few, many or a size class.

j_call clone_size v_call d_call cdr3_nt cdr3_aa
TRBJ2-3 . TRBV25-1 TRBD2 TGTGCCAGCAGTGAATATCTGGGGACTAGCGGCGGCACAGATACGCAGTATTTT CASSEYLGTSGGTDTQYF
TRBJ2-2 . TRBV7-2 . TGTGCCAGCAGCTTACTCAGGGTAGTAGAGACCGGGGAGCTGTTTTTT CASSLLRVVETGELFF
TRBJ1-2 many TRBV10-3 . TGTGCCAGCAGTGAGACAGGTCACTATGGCTACACCTTC CASSETGHYGYTF
TRBJ1-5 many TRBV29-1 TRBD1 TGCAGCGTTGGACAGGGGGCCAATCAGCCCCAGCATTTT CSVGQGANQPQHF
TRBJ2-7 many TRBV2 . TGTGCCAGCAAGGCGAGCGGTCCCTCCTACGAGCAGTACTTC CASKASGPSYEQYF
TRBJ2-7 few TRBV7-3 . TGTGCCAGCAGCTTATACGGGACGAGCTCCTACGAGCAGTACTTC CASSLYGTSSYEQYF
TRBJ2-3 . TRBV7-8 . TGTGCCAGCAACCTGGCACTCGGAACTACAGATACGCAGTATTTT CASNLALGTTDTQYF
TRBJ2-5 . TRBV7-8 TRBD2 TGTGCCAGCAGCGTAGGTAGCGGGAGGGCGGAGACCCAGTACTTC CASSVGSGRAETQYF
TRBJ1-1 . TRBV24-1 TRBD1 TGTGCCACCAGTTCCTCCGGGACAGGGGACACTGAAGCTTTCTTT CATSSSGTGDTEAFF
TRBJ2-5 . TRBV7-2 . TGTGCCAGCAGCCAAGATCCAGACCAAGAGACCCAGTACTTC CASSQDPDQETQYF
TRBJ1-5 . TRBV7-8 . TGTGCCAGCAGCCCCCGGTTGGGGGTTGACCTAAATCAGCCCCAGCATTTT CASSPRLGVDLNQPQHF
TRBJ1-4 few TRBV20-1 . TGCAGTGCTCAACATGCAACTAATGAAAAACTGTTTTTT CSAQHATNEKLFF
TRBJ2-2 few TRBV7-2 . TGTGCCAGCAGCCTCCCTTATTTACCTTTTCTGTTTTTT CASSLPYLPFLFF
TRBJ1-2 . TRBV7-9 . TGTGCCAGCAGCTTGAATCCTGACTATGGCTACACCTTC CASSLNPDYGYTF
TRBJ1-2 few TRBV19 . TGTGCCAGTAGTATCGGGGGCGTCTATGGCTACACCTTC CASSIGGVYGYTF
TRBJ2-7 once TRBV6-5 . TGTGCCAGCAGTTTTGAGGGCCGGGAGCAGTACTTC CASSFEGREQYF
TRBJ2-5 . TRBV2 . TGTGCCAGCAGCCAAAAGGAGGACGAAGAGACCCAGTACTTC CASSQKEDEETQYF
TRBJ1-6 . TRBV6-1 TRBD1 TGTGCCAGCAGTGGCGGACAGGGTTTTAATTCACCCCTCCACTTT CASSGGQGFNSPLHF
TRBJ1-6 . TRBV15 TRBD1 TGTGCCACCAGCAGAGTAGTGCAGGGGGCACCCCTCCACTTT CATSRVVQGAPLHF
TRBJ1-2 few TRBV5-1 . TGCGCCAGCAGCTTGATAGGGAGGGACTATGGCTACACCTTC CASSLIGRDYGYTF
TRBJ1-2 . TRBV7-2 TRBD1 TGTGCCAGCAGCCGGGACAGTGAAGATGGCTACACCTTC CASSRDSEDGYTF
TRBJ1-5 few TRBV6-1 . TGTGCCAGCATTCCAGGGGTCATTAGCAATCAGCCCCAGCATTTT CASIPGVISNQPQHF